Listed below are T cell receptor beta chains from one sample, sequenced in a study of T cells in Graves' hyperthyroidism and ophthalmopathy. One entry per CDR3 protein results from TCRdb running MiXCR on the multiplex PCR reads. The sample includes more than 550,000 distinct CDR3 sequences, under 20% of them seen just once. The specimen was blood. The source is a woman in her forties or fifties with Graves' hyperthyroidism that later progressed to Graves' ophthalmopathy. CDR3s include the opening cysteine and the closing phenylalanine or tryptophan. Each record gives: clone size, D gene, J gene, V gene, CDR3 protein, CDR3 DNA. D genes are given only for firm matches. Clone size, where shown, is once, few, many, or a class for clones that have expanded.

clone size: many
D gene: .
J gene: TRBJ1-4
V gene: TRBV18
CDR3 protein: CASSPLDRVREKLFF
CDR3 DNA: TGTGCCAGCTCACCACTTGACAGAGTTCGCGAAAAACTGTTTTTT

clone size: many
D gene: .
J gene: TRBJ2-7
V gene: TRBV11-2
CDR3 protein: CASQGISPPYEQYF
CDR3 DNA: TGTGCCAGCCAGGGGATTTCGCCTCCCTACGAGCAGTACTTC

clone size: few
D gene: .
J gene: TRBJ2-5
V gene: TRBV7-9
CDR3 protein: CAIVTSRETQYF
CDR3 DNA: TGTGCCATTGTGACATCACGGGAGACCCAGTACTTC

clone size: .
D gene: TRBD1
J gene: TRBJ1-1
V gene: TRBV5-1
CDR3 protein: CASSFHGTGGVPEAFF
CDR3 DNA: TGCGCCAGCAGCTTCCACGGGACAGGGGGCGTCCCTGAAGCTTTCTTT

clone size: many
D gene: .
J gene: TRBJ2-1
V gene: TRBV20-1
CDR3 protein: CSASRRDMSYNEQFF
CDR3 DNA: TGCAGTGCTAGTCGTCGGGACATGTCCTACAATGAGCAGTTCTTC

clone size: once
D gene: TRBD2
J gene: TRBJ2-7
V gene: TRBV5-1
CDR3 protein: CASSSSGGDYEQYF
CDR3 DNA: TGCGCCAGCAGCTCTAGCGGGGGTGACTACGAGCAGTACTTC

clone size: .
D gene: .
J gene: TRBJ1-2
V gene: TRBV6-1
CDR3 protein: CAISNQQGYGYTF
CDR3 DNA: TGTGCCATCTCGAACCAACAGGGATATGGCTACACCTTC

clone size: many
D gene: TRBD1
J gene: TRBJ2-3
V gene: TRBV13
CDR3 protein: CASSLGDRGTDTQYF
CDR3 DNA: TGTGCCAGCAGCTTAGGGGACAGGGGAACAGATACGCAGTATTTT

clone size: many
D gene: .
J gene: TRBJ2-5
V gene: TRBV12-3/TRBV12-4
CDR3 protein: CASTDRLDWTQYF
CDR3 DNA: TGTGCCAGCACCGACAGACTAGATTGGACCCAGTACTTC

clone size: .
D gene: .
J gene: TRBJ1-2
V gene: TRBV15
CDR3 protein: CATSRGGGYGYTF
CDR3 DNA: TGTGCCACCAGCAGAGGTGGGGGTTATGGCTACACCTTC

clone size: few
D gene: .
J gene: TRBJ2-5
V gene: TRBV3-1
CDR3 protein: CASSQDLFGGETQYF
CDR3 DNA: TGTGCCAGCAGCCAAGATCTGTTCGGGGGAGAGACCCAGTACTTC

clone size: .
D gene: .
J gene: TRBJ1-6
V gene: TRBV19
CDR3 protein: CASTTLLWSSPLHF
CDR3 DNA: TGTGCCAGTACCACCCTCCTGTGGAGTTCACCCCTCCACTTT

clone size: .
D gene: .
J gene: TRBJ1-1
V gene: TRBV7-9
CDR3 protein: CASRTAYTEAFF
CDR3 DNA: TGTGCCAGCAGGACTGCATACACTGAAGCTTTCTTT

clone size: .
D gene: TRBD1
J gene: TRBJ1-2
V gene: TRBV6-2/TRBV6-3
CDR3 protein: CASSYLTTGGADGYTF
CDR3 DNA: TGTGCCAGCAGTTACCTTACGACAGGGGGCGCAGATGGCTACACCTTC

clone size: .
D gene: .
J gene: TRBJ1-1
V gene: TRBV12-3/TRBV12-4
CDR3 protein: CASSFSGVVTEAFF
CDR3 DNA: TGTGCCAGCAGTTTCTCAGGGGTTGTAACTGAAGCTTTCTTT

clone size: many
D gene: .
J gene: TRBJ1-1
V gene: TRBV11-2
CDR3 protein: CASSLYGRTNTEAFF
CDR3 DNA: TGTGCCAGCAGCTTATATGGCAGGACAAACACTGAAGCTTTCTTT

clone size: .
D gene: TRBD1
J gene: TRBJ1-5
V gene: TRBV4-1
CDR3 protein: CASSQGRTGDSNQPQHF
CDR3 DNA: TGCGCCAGCAGCCAAGGGAGGACAGGGGATAGCAATCAGCCCCAGCATTTT

clone size: many
D gene: .
J gene: TRBJ1-2
V gene: TRBV18
CDR3 protein: CASSPGLIYGYTF
CDR3 DNA: TGTGCCAGCTCACCGGGACTGATATATGGCTACACCTTC

clone size: few
D gene: .
J gene: TRBJ1-4
V gene: TRBV7-9
CDR3 protein: CASSLEKATYEKLFF
CDR3 DNA: TGTGCCAGCAGCTTAGAGAAAGCCACTTATGAAAAACTGTTTTTT

clone size: .
D gene: .
J gene: TRBJ2-2
V gene: TRBV12-3/TRBV12-4
CDR3 protein: CASSFPPLPTGHSNTGELFF
CDR3 DNA: TGTGCCAGCAGTTTCCCACCCTTACCGACAGGACACTCGAACACCGGGGAGCTGTTTTTT

clone size: many
D gene: .
J gene: TRBJ2-7
V gene: TRBV18
CDR3 protein: CASSPPAGPYEQYF
CDR3 DNA: TGTGCCAGCTCACCACCCGCGGGACCCTACGAGCAGTACTTC

clone size: .
D gene: .
J gene: TRBJ1-1
V gene: TRBV20-1
CDR3 protein: CSARWPQVNTEAFF
CDR3 DNA: TGCAGTGCTAGATGGCCCCAGGTGAACACTGAAGCTTTCTTT

clone size: once
D gene: .
J gene: TRBJ1-5
V gene: TRBV6-1
CDR3 protein: CAMGVEDQPQHF
CDR3 DNA: TGTGCCATGGGGGTTGAGGATCAGCCCCAGCATTTT

clone size: .
D gene: .
J gene: TRBJ2-5
V gene: TRBV6-5
CDR3 protein: CASSSFPTGETQYF
CDR3 DNA: TGTGCCAGCAGTTCTTTCCCGACTGGAGAGACCCAGTACTTC

clone size: few
D gene: .
J gene: TRBJ2-5
V gene: TRBV27
CDR3 protein: CASSPSSNYQETQYF
CDR3 DNA: TGTGCCAGCAGTCCGAGCTCGAATTACCAAGAGACCCAGTACTTC

clone size: many
D gene: .
J gene: TRBJ2-7
V gene: TRBV9
CDR3 protein: CTSSVVDTTGAIAGPTSYEQYF
CDR3 DNA: TGTACCAGCAGCGTAGTAGATACCACAGGGGCAATAGCGGGGCCGACCTCCTACGAGCAGTACTTC

clone size: .
D gene: .
J gene: TRBJ2-1
V gene: TRBV3-1
CDR3 protein: CASSQDGSYNEQFF
CDR3 DNA: TGTGCCAGCAGCCAAGATGGCTCCTACAATGAGCAGTTCTTC

clone size: many
D gene: .
J gene: TRBJ1-2
V gene: TRBV20-1
CDR3 protein: CSAEKPGHTNYGYTF
CDR3 DNA: TGCAGTGCTGAAAAACCGGGACACACTAACTATGGCTACACCTTC

clone size: .
D gene: .
J gene: TRBJ1-6
V gene: TRBV4-1
CDR3 protein: CASSQDQAGDSPLHF
CDR3 DNA: TGCGCCAGCAGCCAAGATCAGGCCGGGGATTCACCCCTCCACTTT

clone size: many
D gene: TRBD2
J gene: TRBJ2-1
V gene: TRBV2
CDR3 protein: CASTWGLAGGHNEQFF
CDR3 DNA: TGTGCCAGCACATGGGGACTAGCGGGGGGTCACAATGAGCAGTTCTTC

clone size: .
D gene: .
J gene: TRBJ2-7
V gene: TRBV10-3
CDR3 protein: CAISGARDTYEQYF
CDR3 DNA: TGTGCCATCAGTGGGGCTAGGGACACCTACGAGCAGTACTTC

clone size: .
D gene: .
J gene: TRBJ2-3
V gene: TRBV6-1
CDR3 protein: CASSPGRITDTQYF
CDR3 DNA: TGTGCCAGCTCCCCAGGGCGCATCACAGATACGCAGTATTTT

clone size: many
D gene: .
J gene: TRBJ2-6
V gene: TRBV11-1
CDR3 protein: CASSPLVSGANVLTF
CDR3 DNA: TGTGCCAGCAGCCCGTTGGTCTCTGGGGCCAACGTCCTGACTTTC

clone size: .
D gene: .
J gene: TRBJ2-5
V gene: TRBV2
CDR3 protein: CASRGRRNQETQYF
CDR3 DNA: TGTGCCAGCCGGGGGAGACGGAACCAAGAGACCCAGTACTTC

clone size: few
D gene: .
J gene: TRBJ1-1
V gene: TRBV20-1
CDR3 protein: CSARAPATEAFF
CDR3 DNA: TGCAGTGCTAGGGCCCCGGCCACTGAAGCTTTCTTT

clone size: .
D gene: .
J gene: TRBJ1-3
V gene: TRBV12-3/TRBV12-4
CDR3 protein: CASTSGRSGNTIYF
CDR3 DNA: TGTGCCAGCACCAGCGGTAGATCTGGAAACACCATATATTTT

clone size: once
D gene: .
J gene: TRBJ2-5
V gene: TRBV12-3/TRBV12-4
CDR3 protein: CASRESLQETQYF
CDR3 DNA: TGTGCCAGCAGGGAGAGTTTACAAGAGACCCAGTACTTC

clone size: few
D gene: TRBD1
J gene: TRBJ1-3
V gene: TRBV20-1
CDR3 protein: CSAIPGQGGNTIYF
CDR3 DNA: TGCAGTGCCATACCGGGACAGGGGGGAAACACCATATATTTT